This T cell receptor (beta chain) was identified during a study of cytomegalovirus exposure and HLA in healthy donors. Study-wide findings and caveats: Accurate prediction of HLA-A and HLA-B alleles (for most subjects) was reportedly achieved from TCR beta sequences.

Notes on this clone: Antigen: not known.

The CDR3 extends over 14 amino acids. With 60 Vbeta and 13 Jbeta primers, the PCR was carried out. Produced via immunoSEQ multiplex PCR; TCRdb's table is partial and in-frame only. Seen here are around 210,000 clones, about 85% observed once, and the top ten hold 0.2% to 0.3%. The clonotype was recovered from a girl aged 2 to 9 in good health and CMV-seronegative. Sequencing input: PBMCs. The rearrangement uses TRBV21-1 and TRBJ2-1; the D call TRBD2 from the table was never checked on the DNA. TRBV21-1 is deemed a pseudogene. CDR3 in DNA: TGTGCCAGCAGCAAACCGAGCGGGATCTATGAGCAGTTCTTC. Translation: CASSKPSGIYEQFF.